The 27 T cell receptor beta chains reported below all come from one sample, sequenced in a study of shared clonotypes between healthy human individuals. Assay: immunoSEQ multiplex PCR; the TCRdb copy retains only in-frame clones and omits some. The data contain over a million clones, about 84% of them singletons. Specimen: memory CD4+ T cells from PBMCs. Documented subset: CD45RA-negative fraction. These receptors were taken from a man aged 18 to 35 in good health. Some clones in this sample may be carry-over from other donors' samples.

The chain uses TRBV2 and TRBJ2-1; no firm D call. Germline V gives CDR1 SNHLY, CDR2 FYNNEI. V was trimmed by 5 bases and J by 10 bases, leaving 12 bases between them. The CDR3 sequence is 12 residues long. The CDR3 DNA reads TGTGCCAGCAGTTTGGGGTTAGGGGAGCAGTTCTTC. It specifies CASSLGLGEQFF.

This chain uses TRBV5-4 with TRBJ2-1; the match to TRBD2 covers 12 bases. Germline lookup yields CDR1 SGHNT and CDR2 YYREEE (reference sequence). The CDR3 runs to 16 residues. Trimming cost V 4 bases and J 12 bases; bases outside gene matches: 14. CDR3 amino acids: CASSRPGLAGPGGQFF. Written as DNA, the CDR3 is TGTGCCAGCAGCCGGCCGGGACTAGCGGGCCCAGGGGGGCAGTTCTTC.

This chain connects TRBV5-1 to TRBJ2-5, with 9 bases fitting TRBD1. Germline assignment: CDR1 SGHRS and CDR2 YFSETQ. This CDR3 contains 15 residues. V lost 4 bases and J lost 4; bases outside the gene matches: 8. CDR3 nucleotide sequence: TGCGCCAGCAGCGTACGGACAGGGGTAGGAGAGACCCAGTACTTC. Translating gives CASSVRTGVGETQYF.

The chain has TRBV19 and TRBJ2-7; TRBD2 aligns across 9 bases. CDR1 is LNHDA and CDR2 is SQIVND in the germline V gene (reference sequence). The CDR3 runs 14 residues. V was pared by 5 bases and J by 3 bases, with 5 bases of the junction left unmatched. The CDR3 spells CASSHSGSRYEQYF. The CDR3 DNA reads TGTGCCAGTAGTCATAGCGGGAGTCGCTACGAGCAGTACTTC.

V usage is TRBV27 and J usage is TRBJ2-6; 12 bases map to TRBD1. With 0 bases clipped from V and 1 base from J, the junction kept 7 bases outside the gene matches. CDR1 is MNHEY, CDR2 SMNVEV, per germline (reference sequence). The CDR3 sequence is 20 residues long. The CDR3 nucleotides read TGTGCCAGCAGTTTATCTAATCCGGGACAGGGGGCTTCTGGGGCCAACGTCCTGACTTTC. It yields the protein CASSLSNPGQGASGANVLTF. The full variable domain, with the rest looked up from reference TRBV27 and TRBJ2-6, is EAQVTQNPRYLITVTGKKLTVTCSQNMNHEYMSWYRQDPGLGLRQIYYSMNVEVTDKGDVPEGYKVSRKEKRNFPLILESPSPNQTSLYFCASSLSNPGQGASGANVLTFGAGSRLTVL.

Of note for this clone: A much bigger clone sits one base away, suggesting this may be a read error. The CDR3 spells CASIVGQNTEASF. CDR3 in DNA: TGTGCCAGCATCGTGGGGCAGAACACTGAAGCTTCCTTT. The rearrangement joins TRBV28 to TRBJ1-1, with D possibly TRBD1 on 5 matching bases. Germline lookup yields CDR1 MDHEN and CDR2 SYDVKM. This CDR3 has 13 residues.

The gene calls are TRBV6-1 and TRBJ1-2; no definite D call. The CDR3 extends over 14 amino acids. The ends were cut back, 7 bases at V and 4 bases at J, with 16 bases in the middle. Germline V gene sequence: CDR1 MNHNS, CDR2 SASEGT. In DNA, the CDR3 is TGTGCCAGCACCGAGATACAGTCTCCCTATGGCTACACCTTC. Translating gives CASTEIQSPYGYTF.

The V gene is TRBV27, the J gene TRBJ2-1; TRBD2 is a possible D gene (10 bases). V was cut by 6 bases and J by 8 bases, with 23 bases left in between. The CDR3 extends over 16 amino acids. Germline V gene data show CDR1 as MNHEY and CDR2 as SMNVEV (reference sequence). In DNA, the CDR3 is TGTGCCAGCAGGCCAAGGGGACAGGGACTAGCGCATGAGCAGTTCTTC. Its protein product is CASRPRGQGLAHEQFF.

The chain employs TRBV28 and TRBJ1-4; D is unresolved. V shed 4 bases and J shed 16 bases, with 19 bases lying between them. Per the germline V gene, CDR1 is MDHEN and CDR2 is SYDVKM. CDR3 length: 13 residues. As DNA, the CDR3 is TGTGCCAGCAGTTCCGACCCCGCTATGAGTGGGTTTTTT. Translated, it gives CASSSDPAMSGFF.

A remark on this clone: At the DNA level, this CDR3 is encoded by other sequences in the same sample as well. The chain recombines TRBV18 with TRBJ2-2, with no clear D. The V and J ends lost 1 base and 1 base respectively, with 4 bases between them. This CDR3 is built from 14 residues. The germline V gene has CDR1 KGHSH and CDR2 LQKENI. CDR3 residues: CASSPQKNTGELFF. The CDR3 region has the DNA TGTGCCAGCTCACCACAGAAGAACACCGGGGAGCTGTTTTTT. The complete variable domain, with remaining parts taken from reference TRBV18 and TRBJ2-2, reads NAGVMQNPRHLVRRRGQEARLRCSPMKGHSHVYWYRQLPEEGLKFMVYLQKENIIDESGMPKERFSAEFPKEGPSILRIQQVVRGDSAAYFCASSPQKNTGELFFGEGSRLTVL.

This clone was recorded only once. Likely a read error: the CDR3 ends without its conserved phenylalanine or tryptophan. It is unclear where the CDR3 begins or ends on the DNA, so no DNA is shown, and the CDR3 is as TCRdb lists it. The gene calls are TRBV19 and TRBJ2-7; the table's D gene call, TRBD1, was not cross checked with the DNA. The CDR3 is 9 residues long, counting both termini. Germline V lookup: CDR1 LNHDA, CDR2 SQIVND (reference sequence). This chain's CDR3 is CASIPLPWL.

The chain joins TRBV7-2 to TRBJ1-5; D perhaps matches TRBD1 (6 bases). Trimming stripped 6 bases from V and 6 bases from J, with 18 bases between. The germline V gene has CDR1 SGHTA and CDR2 FQGNSA. The CDR3 sequence is 15 residues long. CDR3 nucleotides: TGTGCCAGCAGACCGGATACAGGGATTTTTCAGCCCCAGCATTTT. Its protein is CASRPDTGIFQPQHF.

In the case of this clone: Different DNA sequences within this sample yield the same CDR3. The CDR3 bases are TGTGCCAGCAGCTCCAGCGGGACGTCCTACGAGCAGTACTTC. It translates to CASSSSGTSYEQYF. The genes are TRBV11-2 and TRBJ2-7; TRBD2 agrees at 7 bases. The CDR3 has 14 residues. Germline V CDR1 and CDR2: SGHAT, FQNNGV. V lost 4 bases, J lost 1 base, and 4 bases stayed unmatched. The complete variable domain, with remaining parts taken from reference TRBV11-2 and TRBJ2-7, reads EAGVAQSPRYKIIEKRQSVAFWCNPISGHATLYWYQQILGQGPKLLIQFQNNGVVDDSQLPKDRFSAERLKGVDSTLKIQPAKLEDSAVYLCASSSSGTSYEQYFGPGTRLTVT.

This chain's CDR3 is CSADDSPEAFF. CDR3 nucleotides: TGCAGTGCTGATGACAGTCCGGAAGCTTTCTTT. The chain carries TRBV20-1 and TRBJ1-1; tentative D call: TRBD1 (5 bases). CDR1 is DFQATT, CDR2 SNEGSKA, per germline (reference sequence). V was clipped by 5 bases and J by 8 bases, with 12 bases between them. The CDR3 runs to 11 residues.

The rearrangement uses TRBV29-1 and TRBJ1-5; TRBD1 is a possible D gene (6 bases). This CDR3 is built from 14 residues. Germline CDR1 reads SQVTM; CDR2 reads ANQGSEA. With 4 bases removed from V and 3 bases from J, the gap between germline ends came to 13 bases. The CDR3 DNA follows: TGCAGCGTTGCCCAGGGGTCCCCCAATCAGCCCCAGCATTTT. Amino acids: CSVAQGSPNQPQHF.

This clone was detected ten times or more. The sample contains more than one DNA sequence encoding this CDR3. The chain couples TRBV30 to TRBJ1-6, with 8 bases lining up with TRBD1. Germline CDR1 reads GTSNPN; CDR2 reads SVGIG (reference sequence). The CDR3 extends over 17 amino acids. V was pared by 2 bases and J by 7 bases, with 13 bases of the junction left unmatched. CDR3 nucleotide sequence: TGTGCCTGGAGTCACCTAACCAGGGGGCCGAGGAATTCACCCCTCCACTTT. It specifies CAWSHLTRGPRNSPLHF.

The gene calls are TRBV5-1 and TRBJ2-7; 7 bases line up with TRBD1. CDR1 SGHRS and CDR2 YFSETQ come from the germline V gene. V lost 3 bases, J lost 0 bases, and 9 bases stayed unmatched. CDR3 size: 16 residues. The CDR3 coding sequence is TGCGCCAGCAGCTCTTCTTGGACAGGTAGCTCCTACGAGCAGTACTTC. Translated, it gives CASSSSWTGSSYEQYF.

The chain uses TRBV6-6 and TRBJ1-6, with 9 bases matching TRBD1. Trimming at V came to 5 bases and at J to 6 bases, leaving 5 bases not matched to a gene. Germline CDR1 reads MNHNY; CDR2 reads SVGAGI (reference sequence). The CDR3 runs to 15 residues. This CDR3 reads CASSTGGRPNSPLHF. CDR3 bases: TGTGCCAGCAGTACAGGGGGCCGCCCTAATTCACCCCTCCACTTT.

The V gene is TRBV4-2, the J gene TRBJ1-4, with 9 bases fitting TRBD1. Germline-derived CDR1 and CDR2 are LGHNA and YNFKEQ. The CDR3 has 16 residues. The trim removed 5 bases at V and 6 bases at J, leaving 10 bases unmatched. The CDR3 DNA sequence: TGTGCCAGCAGCACCCGGGACAGGGCGAGTGATGAAAAACTGTTTTTT. Amino acids: CASSTRDRASDEKLFF.

The chain uses TRBV29-1 and TRBJ2-3; TRBD2 matches at 9 bases. Germline V gives CDR1 SQVTM, CDR2 ANQGSEA. The CDR3 loop spans 15 amino acids. The V and J ends lost 3 bases and 2 bases, in that order; junction bases with no gene match: 6. The DNA of the CDR3 is TGCAGCGTTGACGGTCTAGCGGGGCCCACAGATACGCAGTATTTT. This sequence encodes CSVDGLAGPTDTQYF.

This clone was seen more than once but under ten times. The CDR3 here is CAIRPQLRSGRSPEQFF. CDR3 DNA: TGTGCCATCCGCCCACAACTTCGAAGCGGGAGGAGCCCCGAGCAGTTCTTC. The genes are TRBV10-3 and TRBJ2-1; TRBD2 matches 9 bases. Germline loops: CDR1 ENHRY, CDR2 SYGVKD. V trimming: 8 bases; J trimming: 10 bases; junction bases outside the gene matches: 21. CDR3 size: 17 residues.

The V call is TRBV2, the J call TRBJ2-7, with 9 bases aligning to TRBD1. The CDR3 sequence is 14 residues long. Losses at the gene ends were 8 bases for V and 2 bases for J; bases not matched to a gene: 7. CDR1 and CDR2 (germline): SNHLY, FYNNEI. The CDR3 nucleotides are TGTGCCAGCGGAAGACAGGGGGTGACCTACGAGCAGTACTTC. It specifies CASGRQGVTYEQYF.

The chain recombines TRBV4-1 with TRBJ2-1, with D perhaps being TRBD1 or TRBD2 (6 bases each). This CDR3 region has 14 residues. Trimming removed 0 bases from V and 9 bases from J, with 12 bases in between. CDR1 and CDR2 (germline): MGHRA, YSYEKL. CDR3 nucleotides: TGCGCCAGCAGCCAAGATGGGGGGCCACGTGAGCAGTTCTTC. Translation gives CASSQDGGPREQFF.

V usage is TRBV5-4 and J usage is TRBJ2-2, with a possible D match to TRBD1 (6 bases). Trimming took 4 bases from V and 0 from J, leaving 10 bases between them. The V gene's germline CDR1 is SGHNT and CDR2 YYREEE (reference sequence). This CDR3 has 15 residues. CDR3 residues: CASSTDSTNTGELFF. CDR3 coding DNA: TGTGCCAGCAGCACGGACAGTACGAACACCGGGGAGCTGTTTTTT. Together with reference TRBV5-4 and TRBJ2-2, the CDR3 gives the full variable domain: ETGVTQSPTHLIKTRGQQVTLRCSSQSGHNTVSWYQQALGQGPQFIFQYYREEENGRGNFPPRFSGLQFPNYSSELNVNALELDDSALYLCASSTDSTNTGELFFGEGSRLTVL.

This chain uses TRBV9 with TRBJ2-7; D is unresolved. CDR1 is SGDLS, CDR2 YYNGEE, per germline. This CDR3 is built from 17 residues. Trimming shortened V by 0 bases and J by 0 bases, and 16 bases separated the two germline ends. This CDR3 is CASSVDRASLNSYEQYF. The CDR3 DNA sequence: TGTGCCAGCAGCGTAGATCGGGCTTCGCTTAACTCCTACGAGCAGTACTTC.

The rearrangement uses TRBV9 and TRBJ2-2; TRBD1 matches 11 bases. Germline-derived CDR1 and CDR2 are SGDLS and YYNGEE. This CDR3 region has 16 residues. V dropped 0 bases and J dropped 5; count of bases not matched to a gene: 3. This CDR3 reads CASSVGTGGTTGELFF. The CDR3 nucleotides are TGTGCCAGCAGCGTAGGGACAGGGGGCACGACCGGGGAGCTGTTTTTT.

Concerning this clone: The sample has other DNA sequences that encode this CDR3 too. V usage is TRBV28 and J usage is TRBJ2-3; perhaps TRBD2 as D (6 bases). Trimming shortened V by 8 bases and J by 0 bases, and 12 bases separated the two germline ends. The germline CDR1 and CDR2 sequences are MDHEN and SYDVKM. The CDR3 loop spans 14 amino acids. Here the CDR3 DNA reads TGTGCCAGCTCCCTGGGAGGAAGCACAGATACGCAGTATTTT. This encodes CASSLGGSTDTQYF.